These T cell receptor beta chains were read from a single sample in a study of T cell responses to AZD1222 COVID-19 vaccine. Generated by immunoSEQ multiplex PCR, the TCRdb table keeps only in-frame clones and is missing some. The sample yields around 110,000 clones, approximately 86% seen once. The material sequenced was peripheral blood, taken on day 0 of AZD1222 vaccination. The receptors originated from an adult in good health. Each CDR3 is given with its conserved first and last residue. The D gene is left open where the match is weak. Some rows have no size entry. The others give once, few or many, or a class for an expanded clone.

v_call,clone_size,d_call,j_call,cdr3_aa,cdr3_nt
TRBV9,-,TRBD1,TRBJ2-1,CASSVAVGQGFIRINEQFF,TGTGCCAGCAGCGTAGCTGTGGGACAGGGATTCATACGGATCAATGAGCAGTTCTTC
TRBV7-2,-,-,TRBJ2-3,CASSLNRALTDTQYF,TGTGCCAGCAGCTTAAACAGGGCCCTCACAGATACGCAGTATTTT
TRBV15,-,-,TRBJ1-4,CATSRGAGEKLFF,TGTGCCACCAGCAGAGGGGCAGGTGAAAAACTGTTTTTT
TRBV19,-,-,TRBJ1-2,CASREDQRGGYTF,TGTGCCAGTAGGGAGGACCAACGGGGGGGCTACACCTTC
TRBV6-2/TRBV6-3,-,-,TRBJ2-3,CASSLGGFTDTQYF,TGTGCCAGCAGTTTAGGCGGTTTCACAGATACGCAGTATTTT
TRBV3-1/TRBV3-2,few,-,TRBJ2-3,CASSRTSPGNNTDTQYF,TGTGCCAGCTCTCGAACAAGTCCAGGGAATAACACAGATACGCAGTATTTT
TRBV2,-,-,TRBJ1-5,CASKGETFSTGNQPQHF,TGTGCCAGCAAGGGGGAGACTTTTTCTACGGGCAATCAGCCCCAGCATTTT
TRBV6-5,few,-,TRBJ1-5,CASRGPGEANQPQHF,TGTGCCAGCAGGGGCCCCGGGGAGGCCAATCAGCCCCAGCATTTT
TRBV4-1,-,TRBD1,TRBJ2-7,CASSQDSRTGSYEQYF,TGCGCCAGCAGCCAAGATTCCCGGACAGGGTCCTACGAGCAGTACTTC
TRBV2,-,-,TRBJ1-1,CASKENTEAFF,TGTGCCAGCAAGGAGAACACTGAAGCTTTCTTT
TRBV4-3,-,TRBD1,TRBJ1-2,CASSQGGTGVGYTF,TGCGCCAGCAGCCAAGGGGGGACAGGGGTGGGCTACACCTTC
TRBV12-5,-,-,TRBJ1-5,CASGAGEPQHF,TGTGCTAGTGGTGCAGGCGAGCCCCAGCATTTT
TRBV6-5,-,-,TRBJ1-5,CASSYGGASNQPQHF,TGTGCCAGCAGTTACGGAGGGGCCAGCAATCAGCCCCAGCATTTT
TRBV4-2,-,TRBD1,TRBJ2-5,CASSQGGTGARQETQYF,TGTGCCAGCAGCCAAGGAGGGACAGGAGCCCGTCAAGAGACCCAGTACTTC
TRBV3-1/TRBV3-2,-,-,TRBJ1-3,CASSQEVRHAGNTIYF,TGTGCCAGCAGCCAAGAGGTCAGGCATGCGGGAAACACCATATATTTT
TRBV28,-,TRBD1,TRBJ1-1,CASSSPRQGLPRAEAFF,TGTGCCAGCAGTTCACCTCGACAGGGACTACCCAGGGCTGAAGCTTTCTTT
TRBV6-1,-,TRBD1,TRBJ1-2,CASSEDPDRVGGYTF,TGTGCCAGCAGTGAGGATCCTGACAGGGTAGGAGGCTACACCTTC
TRBV15,-,-,TRBJ1-5,CATSRDFASRQPQHF,TGTGCCACCAGCAGAGATTTTGCCAGTCGACAGCCCCAGCATTTT
TRBV14,-,TRBD1,TRBJ1-3,CASSPDRVKGNTIYF,TGTGCCAGCAGCCCCGACAGGGTAAAGGGAAACACCATATATTTT
TRBV18,-,TRBD2,TRBJ2-3,CASSTSGRASTDTQYF,TGTGCCAGCTCAACGAGCGGGAGGGCTTCCACAGATACGCAGTATTTT
TRBV9,-,-,TRBJ1-6,CASSEGHSYNSPLHF,TGTGCCAGCAGCGAGGGTCACTCCTATAATTCACCCCTCCACTTT
TRBV28,-,-,TRBJ1-1,CASSPGLFLEAFF,TGTGCCAGCAGTCCGGGTCTCTTCCTCGAAGCTTTCTTT
TRBV6-5,-,-,TRBJ2-1,CASSYMRQLVNEQFF,TGTGCCAGCAGTTACATGAGACAGTTGGTCAATGAGCAGTTCTTC
TRBV25-1,-,-,TRBJ1-3,CASSEWKGSRNTIYF,TGTGCCAGCAGTGAATGGAAGGGCAGCCGAAACACCATATATTTT
TRBV4-3,-,-,TRBJ1-2,CASSQGRQGNSGYTF,TGCGCCAGCAGCCAAGGCAGGCAGGGGAATAGTGGCTACACCTTC
TRBV12-3/TRBV12-4,once,-,TRBJ1-1,CASITGAAEAFF,TGTGCCAGCATCACAGGTGCGGCTGAAGCTTTCTTT
TRBV21-1,-,-,TRBJ2-7,CASSSPGLGGYEQYF,TGTGCCAGCTCATCTCCGGGACTAGGGGGCTACGAGCAGTACTTC
TRBV7-2,once,-,TRBJ1-2,CASSLASTGGGNYGYTF,TGTGCCAGCAGCTTAGCCTCGACAGGCGGGGGGAACTATGGCTACACCTTC
TRBV27,-,TRBD1,TRBJ1-1,CASSLSRTGGFSEAFF,TGTGCCAGCAGTTTATCTAGGACAGGGGGCTTCTCTGAAGCTTTCTTT
TRBV6-1,-,-,TRBJ1-2,CASSEQGEQYGYTF,TGTGCCAGCAGTGAACAAGGGGAGCAGTATGGCTACACCTTC